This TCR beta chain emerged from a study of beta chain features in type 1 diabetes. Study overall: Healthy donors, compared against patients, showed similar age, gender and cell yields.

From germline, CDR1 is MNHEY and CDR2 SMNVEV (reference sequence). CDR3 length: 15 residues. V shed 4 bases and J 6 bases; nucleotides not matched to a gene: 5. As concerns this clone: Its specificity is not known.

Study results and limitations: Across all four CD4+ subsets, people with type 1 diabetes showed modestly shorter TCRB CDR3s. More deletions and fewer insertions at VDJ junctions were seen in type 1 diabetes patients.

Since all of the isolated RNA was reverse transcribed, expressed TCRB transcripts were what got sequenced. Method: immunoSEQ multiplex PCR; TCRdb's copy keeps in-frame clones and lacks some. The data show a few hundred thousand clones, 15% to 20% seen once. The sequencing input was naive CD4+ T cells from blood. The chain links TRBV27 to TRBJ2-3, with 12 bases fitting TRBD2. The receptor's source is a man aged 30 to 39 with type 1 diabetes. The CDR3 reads CASSSGLAGTDTQYF. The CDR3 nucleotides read TGTGCCAGCAGTTCCGGACTAGCGGGAACGGATACGCAGTATTTT.